This T cell receptor gamma chain emerged from a study of γδ T cells in repeated Plasmodium falciparum infection. This clone was counted many times. TCRdb's protein for this DNA is that of a much larger clone and differs from the translation at residue 10, likely a read error; the protein shown is the DNA translation. CDR3 length: 16 amino acids. CDR1 is GITISATS, CDR2 ISYDGTV, per germline (reference sequence). Gammadelta T cells were flow-sorted from PBMC into Vgamma9/Vdelta2+ and Vdelta2-negative populations for bulk analysis. Sequencing covered both gamma and delta TCR chains per sample. TCRdb ran CATT on the multiplex PCR reads. The table shows tens of thousands of gamma-chain clones, with 2.5% to 3.5% occurring only once.

The clonotype originates from a pool of human donors (malaria-infected and uninfected, not separated). The sample consisted of gamma-delta T cells from blood. The chain has TRGV9 and TRGJP. The CDR3 bases are TGTGCCTTGTGGGAGTATCAAGAGTTGGTCAAAAAAATCAAGGTATTT. Translating it yields CALWEYQELVKKIKVF.